What follows are 19 T cell receptor beta chains derived from one specimen sequenced in a study of CXCR3-negative and CXCR3-positive naive CD8 T cells. UMI-labeled 5' RACE TRB cDNA libraries were prepared from the cells. With the 5' RACE reads reprocessed, TCRdb shows one record per CDR3 protein and no DNA. This table holds 100,000 or so distinct CDR3 sequences. The source material was naive CXCR3- CD8+ T cells from blood. Subset in this sample: CD45RO-CCR7+CD27+CD95- naive CD8+ T cells lacking CXCR3 (TNR3-). The receptors come from a human donor in good health. Some clones in this sample may be carry-over from other donors' samples.

The chain joins TRBV20-1 to TRBJ2-1. Per the germline V gene, CDR1 is DFQATT and CDR2 is SNEGSKA (reference sequence). The CDR3 spans 15 residues. CDR3 loop: CSARGLSQAYNEQFF.

V is TRBV7-9 and J is TRBJ2-7; the D gene TCRdb calls, TRBD1, cannot be checked with no DNA. There are 15 residues in the CDR3. Germline CDR1 and CDR2: SEHNR and FQNEAQ (reference sequence). The CDR3 sequence: CASSSGTGVSYEQYF.

The V and J genes are TRBV29-1 and TRBJ2-1; the D call from TCRdb, TRBD2, cannot be confirmed without DNA. This CDR3 has 14 amino acids. CDR1 and CDR2 from the germline V gene are SQVTM and ANQGSEA. The CDR3 here is CSDWGGEGGNEQFF.

The chain combines TRBV5-1 with TRBJ2-5; TCRdb selects TRBD2, and the lack of DNA leaves this call unchecked. The CDR3 has 16 residues. Germline values: CDR1 SGHRS, CDR2 YFSETQ. The CDR3 region is CASSLVVTSGSETQYF.

CDR3: CASSLYGRNQPQHF. The rearrangement uses TRBV5-1 and TRBJ1-5. Germline V gives CDR1 SGHRS, CDR2 YFSETQ. CDR3 length: 14 residues.

V usage is TRBV29-1 and J usage is TRBJ2-7. The CDR3 has 13 residues. Germline-derived CDR1 and CDR2 are SQVTM and ANQGSEA. Here the CDR3 reads CSVEIRDGIDQYF.

The chain is built from TRBV2 and TRBJ2-7; the D call from TCRdb, TRBD1, cannot be confirmed without DNA. CDR3 length equals 14 residues. Per the germline V gene, CDR1 is SNHLY and CDR2 is FYNNEI. CDR3 in amino acids: CASSPPNHGGEQYF.

The chain combines TRBV9 with TRBJ2-7; TCRdb proposes TRBD2, but this gene call is untestable without DNA. The length of the CDR3 is 16 residues. Per the germline V gene, CDR1 is SGDLS and CDR2 is YYNGEE. This chain's CDR3 is CASSVAPSGGTYEQYF.

This sequence joins TRBV11-2 and TRBJ1-5; lacking DNA, the TRBD1 call made by TCRdb goes unchecked. From germline, CDR1 is SGHAT and CDR2 FQNNGV. The CDR3 loop spans 13 amino acids. CDR3: CASSLSGFQPQHF.

The chain is built from TRBV28 and TRBJ2-3; the TCRdb D gene call, TRBD2, has no DNA to confirm it. CDR3 length: 17 amino acids. CDR1 and CDR2 (germline): MDHEN, SYDVKM. The CDR3 sequence: CASSFFGTSGWGDTQYF.

This chain links TRBV20-1 with TRBJ2-7; TCRdb returns TRBD1, unconfirmable since there is no DNA. Germline V gene sequence: CDR1 DFQATT, CDR2 SNEGSKA (reference sequence). The CDR3 runs 16 residues. This CDR3 is CSARIIHKRGDYEQYF.

The rearrangement uses TRBV5-4 and TRBJ2-3; TCRdb proposes TRBD2, but this gene call is untestable without DNA. The CDR3 consists of 17 residues. The germline V gene has CDR1 SGHNT and CDR2 YYREEE (reference sequence). This chain's CDR3 is CASSLGSSTRVGDTQYF.

V and J are TRBV6-6 and TRBJ2-7. Germline lookup yields CDR1 MNHNY and CDR2 SVGAGI (reference sequence). The CDR3 has 15 residues. CDR3: CASSYSITVPYEQYF.

The chain combines TRBV29-1 with TRBJ1-2; with no DNA, the TCRdb D assignment of TRBD1 cannot be verified. Germline V gives CDR1 SQVTM, CDR2 ANQGSEA. CDR3 length: 12 residues. This CDR3 reads CSVVGDDYGYTF.

The chain is built from TRBV14 and TRBJ1-1. The germline V gene has CDR1 SGHDN and CDR2 FVKESK. This CDR3 has 12 residues. CDR3 in amino acids: CASSAQETEAFF.

This sequence joins TRBV12-3 or TRBV12-4 and TRBJ2-1; TCRdb returns TRBD1, unconfirmable since there is no DNA. CDR3 size: 13 residues. This CDR3 is CASCTGGYNEQFF.

The chain employs TRBV10-2 and TRBJ2-7; lacking DNA, the TRBD1 call made by TCRdb goes unchecked. In germline, CDR1 is WSHSY, CDR2 SAAADI. The CDR3 totals 14 residues. This CDR3 reads CASGDRQGYDEQYF.

The genes are TRBV7-6 and TRBJ2-1; the D call from TCRdb, TRBD2, cannot be confirmed without DNA. The CDR3 sequence is 15 residues long. Germline V gene sequence: CDR1 SGHVS, CDR2 FNYEAQ. CDR3 amino acids: CASSLPAGGYNEQFF. Using reference TRBV7-6 and TRBJ2-1 for the parts outside the CDR3, the full variable domain is GAGVSQSPRYKVTKRGQDVALRCDPISGHVSLYWYRQALGQGPEFLTYFNYEAQQDKSGLPNDRFSAERPEGSISTLTIQRTEQRDSAMYRCASSLPAGGYNEQFFGPGTRLTVL.

The chain has TRBV29-1 and TRBJ2-7. The CDR3 contains 13 residues. Germline V CDR1 and CDR2: SQVTM, ANQGSEA. The CDR3 reads CSVERQLPYEQYF.